This TCR beta chain was found in a study of T cell responses to AZD1222 COVID-19 vaccine. Study observations and caveats: White British ancestry dominated among donors, who included more females, and clonal diversity was possibly underestimated.

CDR3 length: 12 amino acids. V was clipped by 3 bases and J by 2 bases, with 2 bases between them. Produced via immunoSEQ multiplex PCR; TCRdb's table is partial and in-frame only. The sample comprises 100,000 to 120,000 clones, 82% of which are singletons, and 5% rests with the top ten. To note about this clone: As yet, its antigen is unknown.

The rearrangement uses TRBV12-3 or TRBV12-4 and TRBJ1-3; D not certain. Here the sequenced sample was peripheral blood, taken on day 0 of AZD1222 vaccination. The sequence derives from an adult in good health. CDR3 sequence reads: CASSFAGNTIYF. The CDR3 region has the DNA TGTGCCAGCAGTTTTGCTGGAAACACCATATATTTT.